What follows are 20 T cell receptor beta chains derived from one specimen sequenced in a study of radiotherapy plus CTLA-4 blockade in lung cancer. The protocol was immunoSEQ multiplex PCR, while the TCRdb copy is restricted to in-frame clones and leaves out a portion. The sample shows over 85,000 clones, roughly four fifths of them seen only once. The sample consisted of peripheral blood, taken from a patient treated with radiotherapy plus ipilimumab. The receptors were gathered from a human donor with non-small cell lung cancer that progressed on radiotherapy plus ipilimumab.

The rearrangement uses TRBV5-1 and TRBJ1-1; TRBD1 matches 8 bases. Germline CDR1 and CDR2: SGHRS and YFSETQ. J was trimmed by 1 base and V by 0 bases; bases with no gene match: 2. This CDR3 has 15 amino acids. The CDR3 bases are TGCGCCAGCAGCTTGGCTGGACAGGGGAACACTGAAGCTTTCTTT. Translated, it gives CASSLAGQGNTEAFF. Together with reference TRBV5-1 and TRBJ1-1, the CDR3 gives the full variable domain: KAGVTQTPRYLIKTRGQQVTLSCSPISGHRSVSWYQQTPGQGLQFLFEYFSETQRNKGNFPGRFSGRQFSNSRSEMNVSTLELGDSALYLCASSLAGQGNTEAFFGQGTRLTVV.

The V call is TRBV27, the J call TRBJ2-1; possibly TRBD2 for D (6 bases). Trimming took 2 bases from V and 0 from J, leaving 11 bases between them. The CDR3 is 16 residues long. The germline V gene has CDR1 MNHEY and CDR2 SMNVEV (reference sequence). The CDR3 region is CASSLSGLSSYNEQFF. The CDR3 bases are TGTGCCAGCAGTTTAAGCGGGCTCAGCTCCTACAATGAGCAGTTCTTC.

V is TRBV25-1 and J is TRBJ2-1; possibly TRBD1 for D (6 bases). This CDR3 contains 14 residues. The V end lost 8 bases, the J end lost 10 bases, and 21 bases lay between the germline ends. The germline CDR1 and CDR2 sequences are MGHDK and SYGVNS. Written as DNA, the CDR3 is TGTGCCAGCCGAAGGGGGTCTTTTGCATGGGAGCAGTTCTTC. This sequence encodes CASRRGSFAWEQFF.

The V and J genes are TRBV5-1 and TRBJ2-6, with 7 bases matching TRBD1. V was clipped by 7 bases and J by 3 bases; unmatched bases: 10. The CDR3 has 16 amino acids. Germline CDR1 and CDR2: SGHRS and YFSETQ. Here the CDR3 DNA reads TGCGCCAGCGGCCTACAGGGGTTGGGTGGGGCCAACGTCCTGACTTTC. This codes for CASGLQGLGGANVLTF.

The chain has TRBV4-2 and TRBJ2-5, with 11 nucleotides matching TRBD2. V shed 3 bases and J 8 bases; nucleotides not matched to a gene: 14. CDR3 length equals 17 residues. Germline CDR1 is LGHNA and CDR2 is YNFKEQ. Here the CDR3 reads CASSHTHGTSGQNTQYF. CDR3 coding DNA: TGTGCCAGCAGCCATACGCACGGGACTAGCGGACAAAACACCCAGTACTTC.

V and J are TRBV29-1 and TRBJ2-1; 13 nucleotides match TRBD2. The V segment lost 7 bases and the J segment 6 bases; nucleotides outside the gene matches: 6. CDR1 and CDR2 (germline): SQVTM, ANQGSEA. The CDR3 is 14 amino acids. The CDR3 DNA is TGCAGCGGTGGGACTAGCGGGATCAGCAATGAGCAGTTCTTC. It encodes CSGGTSGISNEQFF.

This chain uses TRBV6-1 with TRBJ1-1, with 8 bases that match TRBD1. CDR3 size: 15 residues. Germline values: CDR1 MNHNS, CDR2 SASEGT. V lost 5 bases, J lost 0 bases, and 5 bases stayed unmatched. The CDR3 region is CASSPGTGMNTEAFF. The CDR3 DNA is TGTGCCAGCAGTCCCGGGACAGGAATGAACACTGAAGCTTTCTTT.

The CDR3 coding sequence is TGTGCCAGCAGCCTAACAATCTCTGGAAACACCATATATTTT. This gives the protein CASSLTISGNTIYF. The genes are TRBV11-2 and TRBJ1-3; D is undetermined. Looked up from germline, CDR1 is SGHAT and CDR2 is FQNNGV. V was cut by 5 bases and J by 0 bases, with 8 bases left in between. This CDR3 spans 14 amino acids.

V and J are TRBV10-3 and TRBJ1-1; TRBD1 agrees at 10 bases. Germline V gene lookup returns CDR1 ENHRY and CDR2 SYGVKD. The CDR3 loop spans 13 amino acids. J gave up 7 bases and V 10 bases, and 9 bases lay outside the gene matches. CDR3 loop: CATVGQGLDEAFF. The CDR3 nucleotides read TGTGCCACGGTGGGACAGGGGTTAGATGAAGCTTTCTTT.

The chain has TRBV9 and TRBJ2-1; 9 bases map to TRBD2. The V gene's germline CDR1 is SGDLS and CDR2 YYNGEE. V dropped 4 bases and J dropped 5; count of bases not matched to a gene: 7. The CDR3 totals 15 residues. CDR3 nucleotide sequence: TGTGCCAGCAGCTCGGGACTAGCACGGGACAATGAGCAGTTCTTC. Amino acids: CASSSGLARDNEQFF.

The V and J genes are TRBV2 and TRBJ2-5; 7 positions match TRBD2. Germline assignment: CDR1 SNHLY and CDR2 FYNNEI. V lost 5 bases to trimming and J lost 1 base; unmatched junction nucleotides: 19. The length of the CDR3 is 19 residues. CDR3 sequence reads: CASSSLGGGNVEGQETQYF. In nucleotides, the CDR3 is TGTGCCAGCAGTTCCCTCGGGGGAGGGAATGTCGAGGGCCAAGAGACCCAGTACTTC.

V gene TRBV4-1 combines with J gene TRBJ1-6; D is undetermined. The CDR3 consists of 14 residues. V was cut by 4 bases and J by 10 bases, with 14 bases left in between. Germline CDR1 and CDR2: MGHRA and YSYEKL. In DNA, the CDR3 is TGCGCCAGCAGCCCGCCCGGTACGGGCTCACCCCTCCACTTT. It translates to CASSPPGTGSPLHF.

The genes are TRBV6-1 and TRBJ1-3; 7 bases line up with TRBD1. CDR3 length: 15 residues. Germline CDR1 is MNHNS and CDR2 is SASEGT. V lost 5 bases, J lost 0 bases, and 4 bases stayed unmatched. The CDR3 DNA follows: TGTGCCAGCAGTAGGGGGCTCCTCTCTGGAAACACCATATATTTT. Its translation is CASSRGLLSGNTIYF.

The rearrangement links TRBV28 to TRBJ2-7; the D is unclear. Trimming stripped 2 bases from V and 6 bases from J, with 8 bases between. This CDR3 has 12 residues. In germline, CDR1 is MDHEN, CDR2 SYDVKM. In DNA form, the CDR3 reads TGTGCCAGCAGTTTACAGGTTTCCGAGCAGTACTTC. Its protein is CASSLQVSEQYF. Combining the CDR3 with reference TRBV28 and TRBJ2-7 gives the whole variable domain DVKVTQSSRYLVKRTGEKVFLECVQDMDHENMFWYRQDPGLGLRLIYFSYDVKMKEKGDIPEGYSVSREKKERFSLILESASTNQTSMYLCASSLQVSEQYFGPGTRLTVT.

The CDR3 region has the DNA TGTGTACTAGCGACTATGGGCGGAGAGACCCAGTACTTC. This encodes CVLATMGGETQYF. The rearrangement joins TRBV2 to TRBJ2-5; 7 positions agree with TRBD2. The germline V gene has CDR1 SNHLY and CDR2 FYNNEI. This CDR3 is 13 amino acids long.

In DNA form, the CDR3 reads TGCGCCAGCAGTGAGTCCGGTATCGGTCAGCCCCAGCATTTT. Translating gives CASSESGIGQPQHF. The rearrangement joins TRBV10-1 to TRBJ1-5; no firm D call. This CDR3 has 14 amino acids. Trimming shortened V by 0 bases and J by 6 bases, and 9 bases separated the two germline ends. In germline, CDR1 is WNHNN, CDR2 SYGVQD (reference sequence).

The CDR3 loop is CASSPRDRGSPYEQYF. CDR3 DNA: TGTGCCAGCAGCCCGCGTGACAGGGGGTCCCCCTACGAGCAGTACTTC. V is TRBV13 and J is TRBJ2-7; TRBD1 matches at 9 bases. Germline V CDR1 and CDR2: PRHDT, FYEKMQ (reference sequence). V lost 5 bases and J lost 2; bases outside the gene matches: 10. The CDR3 consists of 16 residues.

The J gene is TRBJ1-1, the V gene TRBV7-9; D not resolved. The CDR3 sequence is 13 residues long. Germline CDR1 reads SEHNR; CDR2 reads FQNEAQ (reference sequence). The V end was cut by 11 bases, the J end by 4 bases, with 17 bases between. CDR3 sequence reads: CAFDRGIGTEAFF. CDR3 nucleotide sequence: TGTGCCTTCGACCGGGGAATAGGCACTGAAGCTTTCTTT. The full variable domain, with the rest looked up from reference TRBV7-9 and TRBJ1-1, is DTGVSQNPRHKITKRGQNVTFRCDPISEHNRLYWYRQTLGQGPEFLTYFQNEAQLEKSRLLSDRFSAERPKGSFSTLEIQRTEQGDSAMYLCAFDRGIGTEAFFGQGTRLTVV.

Regarding this clone: Without the conserved terminal phenylalanine or tryptophan, this CDR3 likely stems from a read error. The limits of the CDR3 on the DNA are not certain, so only TCRdb's listed CDR3 is given. The chain couples TRBV20-1 to TRBJ2-3. CDR1 and CDR2 (germline): DFQATT, SNEGSKA (reference sequence). The CDR3 length equals 9 residues, ends included. CDR3 residues: CSARDLQII.

V is TRBV5-1 and J is TRBJ2-1; 8 nucleotides agree with TRBD1. V was clipped by 4 bases and J by 5 bases; unmatched bases: 5. CDR3 length: 14 amino acids. Per the germline V gene, CDR1 is SGHRS and CDR2 is YFSETQ. The CDR3 here is CASSGQGLNNEQFF. The DNA of the CDR3 is TGCGCCAGCAGCGGACAGGGCCTCAACAATGAGCAGTTCTTC.